The next 29 T cell receptor beta chains were all read from a single sample in a study of cytomegalovirus exposure and HLA in healthy donors. With 60 Vbeta and 13 Jbeta primers, the PCR was carried out. Using immunoSEQ multiplex PCR, the repertoire was profiled, and TCRdb retains in-frame clones only, with some absent. Recorded here are about 160,000 clones; the top ten clones represent about 2%. Sequences were obtained from PBMCs. The receptors originated from a man between 25 and 39 years old in good health and CMV-seronegative.

The V and J genes are TRBV6-1 and TRBJ1-1; weak D call: TRBD1 (6 bases). Trimming cost V 10 bases and J 0 bases, with 12 bases left between them. In germline, CDR1 is MNHNS, CDR2 SASEGT. This CDR3 region has 13 residues. CDR3 DNA: TGTGCCATCTTAGACAGGCTGAACACTGAAGCTTTCTTT. This gives the protein CAILDRLNTEAFF.

The gene calls are TRBV4-1 and TRBJ2-7; 12 bases line up with TRBD2. Germline V gives CDR1 MGHRA, CDR2 YSYEKL. The CDR3 contains 16 residues. J gave up 5 bases and V 5 bases, and 10 bases lay outside the gene matches. The CDR3 DNA is TGCGCCAGCAGCACACCTTTGACTAGCGGGAGAAACGAGCAGTACTTC. It specifies CASSTPLTSGRNEQYF.

With regard to this clone: One end of the junction does not line up with germline, which may come from a read error. V gene TRBV10-3 combines with J gene TRBJ1-4, with D perhaps matching TRBD1 (6 bases). CDR1 and CDR2 from the germline V gene are ENHRY and SYGVKD. This CDR3 spans 15 amino acids. DNA for the CDR3: TGTGCCACCAGTGACTTCACAGGGATCAATGAAAAACTGTTTTTT. This encodes CATSDFTGINEKLFF.

This chain joins TRBV11-1 and TRBJ2-5, with 11 bases that match TRBD2. CDR1 is SGHAT, CDR2 FQDESV, per germline (reference sequence). The CDR3 is 16 residues long. After removal of 4 bases from V and 4 bases from J, the junction contained 8 bases not matched to a gene. The DNA of the CDR3 is TGTGCCAGCAGCTCCCATAGCGGGAGGGCCGGAGAGACCCAGTACTTC. The encoded protein is CASSSHSGRAGETQYF.

This chain uses TRBV5-8 with TRBJ2-3; TRBD1 might be the D (6 bases). The CDR3 is made up of 16 amino acids. CDR1 SGHTS and CDR2 YDEGEE come from the germline V gene. The V end lost 0 bases, the J end lost 0 bases, and 11 bases lay between the germline ends. CDR3 sequence (DNA): TGTGCCAGCAGCTTGGGGACAGTCCGTAGCACAGATACGCAGTATTTT. Residues: CASSLGTVRSTDTQYF.

The chain recombines TRBV27 with TRBJ2-7, with D perhaps matching TRBD2 (6 bases). The germline V gene has CDR1 MNHEY and CDR2 SMNVEV (reference sequence). Between the trimmed V and J ends, which lost 10 bases and 4 bases, there was a span of 14 bases. CDR3 length equals 12 residues. The DNA of the CDR3 is TGTGCCACCGGAGGGGAATCTTACGAGCAGTACTTC. It codes for CATGGESYEQYF.

About this clone: Other DNA sequences in the sample encode the same CDR3. CDR3 nucleotides: TGCGCCAGCAGCTCTAGCGGGAGTTACGAGCAGTACTTC. Its protein is CASSSSGSYEQYF. The chain joins TRBV5-1 to TRBJ2-7; 10 nucleotides agree with TRBD2. After removal of 3 bases from V and 4 bases from J, the junction contained 1 base not matched to a gene. Germline V gene data show CDR1 as SGHRS and CDR2 as YFSETQ. The CDR3 length is 13 residues.

This sequence joins TRBV5-1 and TRBJ2-7; 7 bases line up with TRBD1. Trimming at V came to 5 bases and at J to 0 bases, leaving 5 bases not matched to a gene. CDR1 SGHRS and CDR2 YFSETQ come from the germline V gene. The CDR3 is made up of 14 amino acids. The CDR3 DNA is TGCGCCAGCAGGTCGGGACAGAGCTCCTACGAGCAGTACTTC. Amino acids: CASRSGQSSYEQYF.

V gene TRBV10-1 combines with J gene TRBJ1-2; maybe TRBD1 (6 bases). CDR1 and CDR2 (germline): WNHNN, SYGVQD (reference sequence). Trimming stripped 7 bases from V and 7 bases from J, with 10 bases between. This CDR3 region has 11 residues. CDR3 protein: CASTGQSGYTF. CDR3 nucleotide sequence: TGCGCCAGCACTGGACAGAGTGGCTACACCTTC.

The chain employs TRBV11-2 and TRBJ1-2, with unresolved D. V lost 0 bases and J 4 bases, leaving 24 bases between the germline ends. CDR3 length equals 19 residues. Germline V gives CDR1 SGHAT, CDR2 FQNNGV. The CDR3 loop is CASSLDTPSPPTVIYGYTF. CDR3 in DNA: TGTGCCAGCAGCTTAGATACTCCCTCTCCGCCAACAGTTATCTATGGCTACACCTTC.

This chain uses TRBV28 with TRBJ2-5; 8 bases line up with TRBD1. The CDR3 extends over 13 amino acids. V gave up 7 bases and J gave up 5 bases; unmatched junction bases: 6. Germline CDR1 is MDHEN and CDR2 is SYDVKM. The CDR3 spells CASTSDRVETQYF. In nucleotides, the CDR3 is TGTGCCAGCACCTCGGACAGGGTGGAGACCCAGTACTTC.

The V call is TRBV15, the J call TRBJ2-5; 7 bases fit TRBD1. Germline V lookup: CDR1 LNHNV, CDR2 YYDKDF (reference sequence). Trimming removed 3 bases from V and 4 bases from J; junction bases left unmatched: 5. The CDR3 loop spans 14 amino acids. The DNA for the CDR3 is TGTGCCACCAGCAGTTCGGGACAGCGAGAGACCCAGTACTTC. Its translation: CATSSSGQRETQYF. Drawing the rest from reference TRBV15 and TRBJ2-5, the complete variable domain is DAMVIQNPRYQVTQFGKPVTLSCSQTLNHNVMYWYQQKSSQAPKLLFHYYDKDFNNEADTPDNFQSRRPNTSFCFLDIRSPGLGDTAMYLCATSSSGQRETQYFGPGTRLLVL.

This rearrangement joins TRBV6-1 to TRBJ2-2; TRBD1 agrees at 8 bases. The CDR3 length is 15 residues. Germline V gene sequence: CDR1 MNHNS, CDR2 SASEGT. The V segment lost 7 bases and the J segment 7 bases; nucleotides outside the gene matches: 11. CDR3 sequence (DNA): TGTGCCAGCACCCCCCAGGGACAGGTGGTCGGGGAGCTGTTTTTT. Translated: CASTPQGQVVGELFF.

The chain couples TRBV9 to TRBJ2-7, with 10 bases aligning to TRBD2. Germline CDR1 is SGDLS and CDR2 is YYNGEE. V lost 3 bases to trimming and J lost 3 bases; unmatched junction nucleotides: 3. The CDR3 spans 14 residues. The CDR3 reads CASSASGSLYEQYF. The DNA of the CDR3 is TGTGCCAGCAGCGCTAGCGGGAGCCTCTACGAGCAGTACTTC.

The V gene is TRBV19, the J gene TRBJ2-7, with 8 nucleotides matching TRBD2. This CDR3 region has 14 residues. The V gene's germline CDR1 is LNHDA and CDR2 SQIVND (reference sequence). J lost 3 bases, V lost 6 bases, and 7 bases had no gene match. The CDR3 protein is CASSITSGFYEQYF. For the CDR3, the DNA is TGTGCCAGTAGCATTACTAGCGGATTCTACGAGCAGTACTTC.

J is TRBJ2-3 and V is TRBV18; 8 bases align to TRBD1. Germline CDR1 is KGHSH and CDR2 is LQKENI. The length of the CDR3 is 15 residues. The junction had 7 bases not matched to a gene; V was cut back by 4 bases and J by 4 bases. This CDR3 is CASSRPTGDPDTQYF. DNA for the CDR3: TGTGCCAGCTCACGGCCGACAGGGGACCCAGATACGCAGTATTTT.

The V call is TRBV4-1, the J call TRBJ2-5; 9 bases are shared with TRBD2. Germline V gene sequence: CDR1 MGHRA, CDR2 YSYEKL. This CDR3 is built from 16 residues. Trimming took 3 bases from V and 3 from J; bases not matched to a gene: 8. Here the CDR3 DNA reads TGCGCCAGCAGCCAGGGGGTAGCGGGAGCAGAAGAGACCCAGTACTTC. It is translated as CASSQGVAGAEETQYF.

The chain recombines TRBV19 with TRBJ1-1; TRBD1 agrees at 9 bases. The CDR3 spans 14 residues. Germline V CDR1 and CDR2: LNHDA, SQIVND (reference sequence). With 7 bases clipped from V and 1 base from J, the junction kept 4 bases outside the gene matches. CDR3 bases: TGTGCCAGTACGCCGGGACAGGGGAACACTGAAGCTTTCTTT. This encodes CASTPGQGNTEAFF. Filled out from reference TRBV19 and TRBJ1-1, the complete variable domain reads DGGITQSPKYLFRKEGQNVTLSCEQNLNHDAMYWYRQDPGQGLRLIYYSQIVNDFQKGDIAEGYSVSREKKESFPLTVTSAQKNPTAFYLCASTPGQGNTEAFFGQGTRLTVV.

The chain links TRBV27 to TRBJ1-2, with 8 nucleotides matching TRBD1. The V and J ends lost 4 bases and 3 bases, in that order; junction bases with no gene match: 10. Germline CDR1 and CDR2: MNHEY and SMNVEV (reference sequence). The CDR3 has 16 amino acids. The CDR3 bases are TGTGCCAGCAGTTCTCTACCCGGACAGGGCTACTATGGCTACACCTTC. Protein product: CASSSLPGQGYYGYTF.

The J gene is TRBJ2-1, the V gene TRBV5-4, with 8 nucleotides matching TRBD1. The trim removed 2 bases at V and 5 bases at J, leaving 6 bases unmatched. Germline CDR1 reads SGHNT; CDR2 reads YYREEE (reference sequence). The CDR3 covers 15 residues. The CDR3 DNA is TGTGCCAGCAGCTTCGCTTGGACAGGGAACAATGAGCAGTTCTTC. It codes for CASSFAWTGNNEQFF. The full variable domain, in which reference TRBV5-4 and TRBJ2-1 provide the parts outside the CDR3, is ETGVTQSPTHLIKTRGQQVTLRCSSQSGHNTVSWYQQALGQGPQFIFQYYREEENGRGNFPPRFSGLQFPNYSSELNVNALELDDSALYLCASSFAWTGNNEQFFGPGTRLTVL.

The chain carries TRBV15 and TRBJ1-1; a weak D match, TRBD1 (5 bases). Trimming shortened V by 0 bases and J by 9 bases, and 14 bases separated the two germline ends. The germline V gene encodes CDR1 LNHNV and CDR2 YYDKDF (reference sequence). The length of the CDR3 is 14 residues. The CDR3 nucleotides are TGTGCCACCAGCAGAGAAGGGGTTGCGGGGCAAGCTTTCTTT. As protein: CATSREGVAGQAFF.

The J gene is TRBJ1-5, the V gene TRBV7-9; D is ambiguous. Germline V gives CDR1 SEHNR, CDR2 FQNEAQ (reference sequence). The CDR3 contains 14 residues. Trimming cost V 5 bases and J 4 bases, with 12 bases left between them. The CDR3 sequence: CASSRGSVNQPQHF. CDR3 DNA sequence: TGTGCCAGCAGCCGAGGATCGGTTAATCAGCCCCAGCATTTT.

Note on this clone: One end of the junction does not line up with germline, which may come from a read error. This chain connects TRBV28 to TRBJ1-1; the D gene is possibly TRBD1 (5 bases). The CDR3 covers 12 residues. The germline V gene has CDR1 MDHEN and CDR2 SYDVKM. The CDR3 sequence is CASSDAGTGAFF. The CDR3 DNA reads as TGTGCCAGCAGTGACGCAGGGACTGGAGCTTTCTTT.

The CDR3 DNA reads TGTGCCAGCAGCTTGGTAGGCAGCGCGGAGACCCAGTACTTC. This sequence encodes CASSLVGSAETQYF. The chain is built from TRBV5-4 and TRBJ2-5; D is unresolved. V was pared by 0 bases and J by 5 bases, with 11 bases between. Germline CDR1 is SGHNT and CDR2 is YYREEE (reference sequence). The CDR3 is 14 residues long.

This chain connects TRBV5-1 to TRBJ2-7; 8 bases align to TRBD1. Looked up from germline, CDR1 is SGHRS and CDR2 is YFSETQ. The CDR3 length is 14 residues. Germline trimming cut 4 bases from V and 2 bases from J; bases unmatched to any gene: 5. In DNA, the CDR3 is TGCGCCAGCAGCGTGACAGGGGAAGCCTACGAGCAGTACTTC. This encodes CASSVTGEAYEQYF.

This sequence joins TRBV28 and TRBJ1-1; D call uncertain. This CDR3 contains 14 residues. The V end was cut by 1 base, the J end by 1 base, with 7 bases between. From germline, CDR1 is MDHEN and CDR2 SYDVKM. CDR3 nucleotides: TGTGCCAGCAGTTTATCTTACAGGAACACTGAAGCTTTCTTT. Protein product: CASSLSYRNTEAFF.

The chain is built from TRBV20-1 and TRBJ2-3; D is ambiguous. Trimming removed 3 bases at V and 2 bases at J, with 3 bases between. Germline CDR1 and CDR2: DFQATT and SNEGSKA (reference sequence). The CDR3 length is 11 residues. For the CDR3, the DNA is TGCAGTGCTAGTATCACAGATACGCAGTATTTT. It is translated as CSASITDTQYF.

V usage is TRBV5-4 and J usage is TRBJ2-2; TRBD1 aligns across 8 bases. Losses at the gene ends were 0 bases for V and 7 bases for J; bases not matched to a gene: 8. The germline V gene has CDR1 SGHNT and CDR2 YYREEE (reference sequence). The CDR3 spans 16 residues. CDR3 in amino acids: CASSLDAGGAGGELFF. The DNA of the CDR3 is TGTGCCAGCAGCTTGGACGCAGGGGGCGCTGGCGGGGAGCTGTTTTTT.

V is TRBV5-1 and J is TRBJ2-7; 9 nucleotides align to TRBD1. The V gene end was trimmed by 1 base and the J gene end by 3 bases; junction bases not matched to a gene: 5. The CDR3 covers 15 residues. Germline V CDR1 and CDR2: SGHRS, YFSETQ. The CDR3 nucleotides read TGCGCCAGCAGCTTGAACAGGGGGCGCGTCTACGAGCAGTACTTC. Translation gives CASSLNRGRVYEQYF.